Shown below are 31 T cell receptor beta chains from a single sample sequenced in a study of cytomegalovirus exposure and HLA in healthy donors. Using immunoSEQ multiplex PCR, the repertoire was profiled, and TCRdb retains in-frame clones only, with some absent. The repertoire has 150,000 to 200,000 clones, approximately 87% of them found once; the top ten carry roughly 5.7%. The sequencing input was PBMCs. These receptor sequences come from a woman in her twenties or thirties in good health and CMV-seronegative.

The CDR3 DNA is TGTGCCAGCAGCTTGTCGACTCTTATCGGGACTGAAGCTTTCTTT. It codes for CASSLSTLIGTEAFF. The gene calls are TRBV7-2 and TRBJ1-1; D is unresolved. There are 15 residues in the CDR3. CDR1 SGHTA and CDR2 FQGNSA come from the germline V gene. Trimming removed 3 bases at V and 5 bases at J, with 16 bases between. Based on the CDR3 plus reference TRBV7-2 and TRBJ1-1, the full variable domain is GAGVSQSPSNKVTEKGKDVELRCDPISGHTALYWYRQSLGQGLEFLIYFQGNSAPDKSGLPSDRFSAERTGGSVSTLTIQRTQQEDSAVYLCASSLSTLIGTEAFFGQGTRLTVV.

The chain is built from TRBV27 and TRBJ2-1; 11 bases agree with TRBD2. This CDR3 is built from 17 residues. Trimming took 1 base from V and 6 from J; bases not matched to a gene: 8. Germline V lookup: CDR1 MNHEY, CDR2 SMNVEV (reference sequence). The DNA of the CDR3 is TGTGCCAGCAGTTTATTACTAGCGGGAGTGAGAGGCAATGAGCAGTTCTTC. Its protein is CASSLLLAGVRGNEQFF.

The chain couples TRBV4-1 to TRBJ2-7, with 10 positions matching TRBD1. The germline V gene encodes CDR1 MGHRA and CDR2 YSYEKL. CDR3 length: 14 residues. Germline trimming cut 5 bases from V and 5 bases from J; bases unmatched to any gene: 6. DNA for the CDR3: TGCGCCAGCAGCAGGACAGGGGGTTCGGACGAGCAGTACTTC. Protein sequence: CASSRTGGSDEQYF.

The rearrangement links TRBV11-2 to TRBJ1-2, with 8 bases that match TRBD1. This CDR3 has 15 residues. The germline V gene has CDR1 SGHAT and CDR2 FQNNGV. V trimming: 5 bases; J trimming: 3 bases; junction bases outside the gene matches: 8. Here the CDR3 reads CASSQRQGPDYGYTF. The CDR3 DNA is TGTGCCAGCAGCCAGAGACAGGGGCCGGACTATGGCTACACCTTC.

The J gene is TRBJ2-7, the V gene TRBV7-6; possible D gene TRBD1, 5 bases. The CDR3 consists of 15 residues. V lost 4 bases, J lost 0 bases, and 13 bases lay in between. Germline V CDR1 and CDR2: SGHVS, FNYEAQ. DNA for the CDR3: TGTGCCAGCAGCTCTGAGCACAGGAGCTCCTACGAGCAGTACTTC. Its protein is CASSSEHRSSYEQYF.

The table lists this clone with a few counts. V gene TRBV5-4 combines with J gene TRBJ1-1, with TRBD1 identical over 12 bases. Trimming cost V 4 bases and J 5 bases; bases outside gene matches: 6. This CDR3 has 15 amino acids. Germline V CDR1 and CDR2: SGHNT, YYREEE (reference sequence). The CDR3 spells CASSQGDRGRTEAFF. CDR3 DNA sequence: TGTGCCAGCAGCCAAGGGGACAGGGGGCGGACTGAAGCTTTCTTT.

The DNA for the CDR3 is TGCAGCGTCCGTGACAGGGGCGGATTCTTTGATGAAGCTTTCTTT. This gives the protein CSVRDRGGFFDEAFF. The V gene is TRBV29-1, the J gene TRBJ1-1; 8 bases agree with TRBD1. In germline, CDR1 is SQVTM, CDR2 ANQGSEA. The CDR3 loop spans 15 amino acids. The J segment lost 7 bases and the V segment lost 6 bases, leaving 16 bases of the junction unmatched.

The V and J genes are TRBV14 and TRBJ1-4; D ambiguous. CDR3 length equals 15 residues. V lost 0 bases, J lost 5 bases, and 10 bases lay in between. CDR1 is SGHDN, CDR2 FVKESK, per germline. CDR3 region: CASSQESAINEKLFF. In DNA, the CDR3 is TGTGCCAGCAGCCAAGAATCGGCAATAAATGAAAAACTGTTTTTT.

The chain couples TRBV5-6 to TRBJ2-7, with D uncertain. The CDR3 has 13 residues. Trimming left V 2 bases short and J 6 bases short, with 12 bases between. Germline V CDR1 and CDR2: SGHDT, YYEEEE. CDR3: CASSFNLQTEQYF. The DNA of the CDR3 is TGTGCCAGCAGCTTTAATCTTCAGACCGAGCAGTACTTC.

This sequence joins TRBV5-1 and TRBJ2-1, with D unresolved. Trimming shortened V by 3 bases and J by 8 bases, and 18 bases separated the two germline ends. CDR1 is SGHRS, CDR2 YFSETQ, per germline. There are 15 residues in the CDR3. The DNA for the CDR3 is TGCGCCAGCAGCTCAAATACAGAAAATGGGGATGAGCAGTTCTTC. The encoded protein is CASSSNTENGDEQFF.

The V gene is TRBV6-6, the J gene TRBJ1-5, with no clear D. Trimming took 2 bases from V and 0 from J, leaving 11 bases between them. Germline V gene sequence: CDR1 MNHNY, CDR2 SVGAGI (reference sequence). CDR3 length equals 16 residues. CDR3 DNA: TGTGCCAGCAGTTACGCGACGGCTTATAGCAATCAGCCCCAGCATTTT. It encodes CASSYATAYSNQPQHF.

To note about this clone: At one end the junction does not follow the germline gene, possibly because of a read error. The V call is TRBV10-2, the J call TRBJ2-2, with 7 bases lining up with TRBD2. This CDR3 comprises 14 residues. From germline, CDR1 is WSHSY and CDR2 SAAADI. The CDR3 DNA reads TGCGCCAGCAGTGCCGGGTTTCTTGGGGGGGATCTGTTTTTT. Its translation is CASSAGFLGGDLFF.

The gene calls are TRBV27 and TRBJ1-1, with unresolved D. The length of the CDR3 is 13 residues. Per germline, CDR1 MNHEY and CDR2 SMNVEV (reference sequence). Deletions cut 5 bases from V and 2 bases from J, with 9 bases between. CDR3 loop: CASSPVGNTEAFF. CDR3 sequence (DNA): TGTGCCAGCAGTCCCGTGGGTAACACTGAAGCTTTCTTT.

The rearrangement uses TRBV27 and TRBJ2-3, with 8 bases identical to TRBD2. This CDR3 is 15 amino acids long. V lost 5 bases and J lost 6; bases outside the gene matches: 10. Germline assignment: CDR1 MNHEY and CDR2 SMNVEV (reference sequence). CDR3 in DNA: TGTGCCAGCAGTCAAAGCGGGGGCCTAGTGGATACGCAGTATTTT. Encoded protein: CASSQSGGLVDTQYF.

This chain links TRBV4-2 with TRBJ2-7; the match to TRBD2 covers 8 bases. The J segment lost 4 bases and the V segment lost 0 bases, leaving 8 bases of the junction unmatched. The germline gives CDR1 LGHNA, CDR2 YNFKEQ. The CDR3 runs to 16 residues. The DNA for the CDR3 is TGTGCCAGCAGCCAAGAGGATGCGGGAGGAAGGTACGAGCAGTACTTC. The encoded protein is CASSQEDAGGRYEQYF.

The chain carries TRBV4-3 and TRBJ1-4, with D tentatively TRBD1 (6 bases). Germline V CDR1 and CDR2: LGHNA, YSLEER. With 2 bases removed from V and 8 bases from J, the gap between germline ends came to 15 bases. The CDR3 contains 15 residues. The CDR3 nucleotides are TGCGCCAGCAGCCAATTGTCCAGGGGTGGGGAAAAACTGTTTTTT. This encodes CASSQLSRGGEKLFF.

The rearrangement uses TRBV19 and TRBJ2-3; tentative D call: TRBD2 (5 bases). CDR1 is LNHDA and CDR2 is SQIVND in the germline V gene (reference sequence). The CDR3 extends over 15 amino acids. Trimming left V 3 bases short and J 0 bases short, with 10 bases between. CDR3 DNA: TGTGCCAGTAGTATGGCGGGCGCGAGCACAGATACGCAGTATTTT. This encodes CASSMAGASTDTQYF.

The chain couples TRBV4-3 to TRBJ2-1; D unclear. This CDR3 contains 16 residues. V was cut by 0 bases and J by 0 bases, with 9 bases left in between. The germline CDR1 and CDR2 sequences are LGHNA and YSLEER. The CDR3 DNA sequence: TGCGCCAGCAGCCAAGATCACATCAGCTCCTACAATGAGCAGTTCTTC. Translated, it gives CASSQDHISSYNEQFF.

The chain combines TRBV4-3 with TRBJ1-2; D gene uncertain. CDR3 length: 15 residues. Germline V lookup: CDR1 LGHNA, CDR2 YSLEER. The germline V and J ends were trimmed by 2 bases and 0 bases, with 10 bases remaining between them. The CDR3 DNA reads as TGCGCCAGCAGCCAATCGTTTCGGGCTAACTATGGCTACACCTTC. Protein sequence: CASSQSFRANYGYTF.

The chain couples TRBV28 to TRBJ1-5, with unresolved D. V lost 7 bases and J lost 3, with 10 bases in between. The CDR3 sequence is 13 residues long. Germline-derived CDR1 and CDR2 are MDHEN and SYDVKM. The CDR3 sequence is CASTSRDNQPQHF. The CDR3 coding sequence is TGTGCCAGCACCTCCCGCGACAATCAGCCCCAGCATTTT.

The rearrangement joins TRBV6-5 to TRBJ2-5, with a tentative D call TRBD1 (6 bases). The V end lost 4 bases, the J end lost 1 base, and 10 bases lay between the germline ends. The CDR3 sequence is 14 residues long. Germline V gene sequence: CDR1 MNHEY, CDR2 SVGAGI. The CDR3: CASSSWTVQETQYF. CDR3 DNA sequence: TGTGCCAGCAGTTCCTGGACAGTCCAAGAGACCCAGTACTTC.

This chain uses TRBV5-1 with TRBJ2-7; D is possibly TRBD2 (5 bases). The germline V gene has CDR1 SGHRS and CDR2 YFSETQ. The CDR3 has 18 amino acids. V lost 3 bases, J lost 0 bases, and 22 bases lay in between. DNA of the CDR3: TGCGCCAGCAGCTCTAGCACGCGGACGCCCTTTTTCTCCTACGAGCAGTACTTC. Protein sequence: CASSSSTRTPFFSYEQYF.

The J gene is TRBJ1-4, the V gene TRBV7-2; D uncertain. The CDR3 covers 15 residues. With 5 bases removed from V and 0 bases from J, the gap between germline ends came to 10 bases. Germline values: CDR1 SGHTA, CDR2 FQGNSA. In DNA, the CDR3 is TGTGCCAGCAGCCCGAGACCGACAACTAATGAAAAACTGTTTTTT. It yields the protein CASSPRPTTNEKLFF.

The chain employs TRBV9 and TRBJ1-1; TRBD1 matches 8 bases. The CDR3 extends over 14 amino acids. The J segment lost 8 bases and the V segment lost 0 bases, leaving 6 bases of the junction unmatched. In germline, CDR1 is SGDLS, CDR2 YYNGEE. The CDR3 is CASSVGTGTAEAFF. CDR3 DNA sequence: TGTGCCAGCAGCGTAGGGACAGGGACCGCGGAAGCTTTCTTT.

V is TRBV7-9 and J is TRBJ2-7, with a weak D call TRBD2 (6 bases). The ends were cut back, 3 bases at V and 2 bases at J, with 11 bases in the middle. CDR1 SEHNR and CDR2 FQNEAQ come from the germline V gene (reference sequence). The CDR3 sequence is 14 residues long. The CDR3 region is CASSLGLLPYEQYF. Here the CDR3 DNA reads TGTGCCAGCAGCTTGGGACTTCTCCCCTACGAGCAGTACTTC.

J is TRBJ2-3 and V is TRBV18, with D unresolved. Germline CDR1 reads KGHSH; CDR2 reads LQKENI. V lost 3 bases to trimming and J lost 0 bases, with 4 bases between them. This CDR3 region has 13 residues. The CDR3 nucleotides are TGTGCCAGCTCACCGGGGAGCACAGATACGCAGTATTTT. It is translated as CASSPGSTDTQYF.

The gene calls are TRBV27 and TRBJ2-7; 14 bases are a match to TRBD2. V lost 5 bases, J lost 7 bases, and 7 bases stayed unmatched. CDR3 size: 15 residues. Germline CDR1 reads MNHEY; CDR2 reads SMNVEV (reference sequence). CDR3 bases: TGTGCCAGCAGTGCGACTAGCGGGAGGGCCGGGGAGCAGTACTTC. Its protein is CASSATSGRAGEQYF.

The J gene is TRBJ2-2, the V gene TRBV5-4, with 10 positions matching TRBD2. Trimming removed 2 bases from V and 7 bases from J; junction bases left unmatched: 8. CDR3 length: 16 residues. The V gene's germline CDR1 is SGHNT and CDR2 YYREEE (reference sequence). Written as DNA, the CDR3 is TGTGCCAGCAGCTTTCAGCGGGGGGGCCTGGGCGGGGAGCTGTTTTTT. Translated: CASSFQRGGLGGELFF.

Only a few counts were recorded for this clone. CDR3 in amino acids: CASEDRGRKNTQYF. CDR3 in DNA: TGTGCCAGCGAGGACAGGGGGCGCAAAAATACGCAGTATTTT. This rearrangement joins TRBV10-3 to TRBJ2-3; 11 bases match TRBD1. Unmatched junction bases numbered 10, after V lost 10 bases and J lost 7 bases. This CDR3 is built from 14 residues. CDR1 is ENHRY and CDR2 is SYGVKD in the germline V gene.

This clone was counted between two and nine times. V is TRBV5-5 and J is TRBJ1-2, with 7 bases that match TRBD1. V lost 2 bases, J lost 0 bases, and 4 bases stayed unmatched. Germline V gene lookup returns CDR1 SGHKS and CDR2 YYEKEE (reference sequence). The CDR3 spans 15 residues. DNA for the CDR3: TGTGCCAGCAGCTTCCGACAGGGCTCTAACTATGGCTACACCTTC. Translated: CASSFRQGSNYGYTF.

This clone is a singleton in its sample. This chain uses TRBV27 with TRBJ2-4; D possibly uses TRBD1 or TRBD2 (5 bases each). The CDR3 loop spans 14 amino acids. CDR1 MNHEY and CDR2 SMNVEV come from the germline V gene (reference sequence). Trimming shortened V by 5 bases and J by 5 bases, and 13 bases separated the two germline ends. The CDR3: CASSPQGRENIQYF. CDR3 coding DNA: TGTGCCAGCAGTCCTCAGGGACGAGAAAACATTCAGTACTTC.